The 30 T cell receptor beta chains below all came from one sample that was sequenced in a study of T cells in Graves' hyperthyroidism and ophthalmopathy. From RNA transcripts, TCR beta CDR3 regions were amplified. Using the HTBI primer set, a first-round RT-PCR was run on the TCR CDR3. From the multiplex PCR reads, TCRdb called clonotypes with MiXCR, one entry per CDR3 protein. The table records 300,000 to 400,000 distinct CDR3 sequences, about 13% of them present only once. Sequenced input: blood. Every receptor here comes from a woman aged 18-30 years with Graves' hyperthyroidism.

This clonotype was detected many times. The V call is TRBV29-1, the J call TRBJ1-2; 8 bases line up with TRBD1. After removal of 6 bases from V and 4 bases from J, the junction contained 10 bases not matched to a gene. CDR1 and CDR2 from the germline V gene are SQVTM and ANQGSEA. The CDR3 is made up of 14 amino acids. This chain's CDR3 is CSVLQGDFSYGYTF. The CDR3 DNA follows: TGCAGCGTGTTACAGGGGGATTTTAGCTATGGCTACACCTTC.

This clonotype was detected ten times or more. CDR3 residues: CASSYGPGTGNTIYF. In DNA, the CDR3 is TGTGCCAGCAGTTACGGGCCCGGGACCGGAAACACCATATATTTT. The V gene is TRBV6-5, the J gene TRBJ1-3, with D possibly TRBD1 on 5 matching bases. The germline CDR1 and CDR2 sequences are MNHEY and SVGAGI. V was trimmed by 2 bases and J by 4 bases, leaving 12 bases between them. CDR3 length equals 15 residues.

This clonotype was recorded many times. CDR3 loop: CAQGPRTDTQYF. The CDR3 region has the DNA TGTGCGCAGGGGCCGCGCACAGATACGCAGTATTTT. V and J are TRBV12-5 and TRBJ2-3; D might be TRBD1 (6 bases). Per germline, CDR1 LGHNT and CDR2 FRNRAP. The CDR3 contains 12 residues.

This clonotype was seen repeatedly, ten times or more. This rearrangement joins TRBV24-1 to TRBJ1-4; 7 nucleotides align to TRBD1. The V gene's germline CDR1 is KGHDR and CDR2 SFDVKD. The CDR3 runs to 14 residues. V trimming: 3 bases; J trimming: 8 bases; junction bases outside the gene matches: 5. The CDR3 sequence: CATSDDGTDEKLFF. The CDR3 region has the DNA TGTGCCACCAGTGATGACGGGACAGACGAAAAACTGTTTTTT.

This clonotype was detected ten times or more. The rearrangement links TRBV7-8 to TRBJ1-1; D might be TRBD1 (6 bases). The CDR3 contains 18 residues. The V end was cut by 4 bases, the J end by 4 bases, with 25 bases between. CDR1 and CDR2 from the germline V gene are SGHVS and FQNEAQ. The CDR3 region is CASSSSRAPGAEGTEAFF. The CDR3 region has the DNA TGTGCCAGCAGCTCCTCCCGGGCCCCAGGGGCTGAGGGCACTGAAGCTTTCTTT.

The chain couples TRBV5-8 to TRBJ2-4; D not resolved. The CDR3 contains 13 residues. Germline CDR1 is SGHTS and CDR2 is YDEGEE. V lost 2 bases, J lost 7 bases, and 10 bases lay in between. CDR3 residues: CASSFRFSNIQYF. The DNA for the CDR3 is TGTGCCAGCAGCTTCAGGTTCAGTAACATTCAGTACTTC.

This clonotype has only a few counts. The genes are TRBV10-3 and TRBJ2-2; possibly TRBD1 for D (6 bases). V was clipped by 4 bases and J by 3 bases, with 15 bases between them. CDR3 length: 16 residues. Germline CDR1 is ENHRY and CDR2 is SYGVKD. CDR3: CAISAPTGIDTGELFF. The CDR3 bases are TGTGCCATCAGTGCCCCCACAGGGATAGACACCGGGGAGCTGTTTTTT.

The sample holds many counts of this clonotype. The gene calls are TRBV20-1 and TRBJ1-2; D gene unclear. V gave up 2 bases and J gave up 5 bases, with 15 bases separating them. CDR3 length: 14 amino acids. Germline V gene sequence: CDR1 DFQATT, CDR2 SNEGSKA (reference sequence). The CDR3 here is CSARSAGGWYGYTF. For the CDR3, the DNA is TGCAGTGCTAGATCCGCGGGAGGGTGGTATGGCTACACCTTC.

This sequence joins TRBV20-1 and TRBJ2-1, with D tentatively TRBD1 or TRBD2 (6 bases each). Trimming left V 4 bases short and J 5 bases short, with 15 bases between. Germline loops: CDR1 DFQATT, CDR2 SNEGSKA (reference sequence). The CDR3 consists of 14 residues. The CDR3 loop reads CSAKGGETHNEQFF. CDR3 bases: TGCAGTGCTAAGGGGGGAGAAACCCACAATGAGCAGTTCTTC.

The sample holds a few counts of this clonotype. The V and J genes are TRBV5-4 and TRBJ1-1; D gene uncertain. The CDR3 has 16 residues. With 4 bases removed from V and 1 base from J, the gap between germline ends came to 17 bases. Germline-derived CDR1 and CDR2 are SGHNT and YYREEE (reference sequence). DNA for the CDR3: TGTGCCAGCAGCCCTAACATGTTCGCCCAGAACACTGAAGCTTTCTTT. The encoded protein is CASSPNMFAQNTEAFF.

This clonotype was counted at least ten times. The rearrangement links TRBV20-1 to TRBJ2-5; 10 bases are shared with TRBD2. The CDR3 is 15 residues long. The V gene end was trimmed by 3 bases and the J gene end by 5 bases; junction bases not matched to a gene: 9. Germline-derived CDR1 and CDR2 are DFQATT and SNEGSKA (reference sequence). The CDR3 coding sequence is TGCAGTGCTAGTAGGCCTAGCGGGAGAGTTGAGACCCAGTACTTC. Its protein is CSASRPSGRVETQYF.

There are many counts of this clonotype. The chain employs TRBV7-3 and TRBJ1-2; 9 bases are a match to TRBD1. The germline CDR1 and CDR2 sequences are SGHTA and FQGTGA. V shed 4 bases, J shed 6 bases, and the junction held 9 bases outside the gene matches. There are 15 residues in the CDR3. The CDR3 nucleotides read TGTGCCAGCAGCTCAAGGGGACAGGGTTTAGATGGCTACACCTTC. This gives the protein CASSSRGQGLDGYTF.

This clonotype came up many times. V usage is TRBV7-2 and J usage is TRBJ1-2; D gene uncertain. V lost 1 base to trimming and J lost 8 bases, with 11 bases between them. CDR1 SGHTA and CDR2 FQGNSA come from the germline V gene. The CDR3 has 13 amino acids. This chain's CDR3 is CASSLVGIGGYTF. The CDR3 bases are TGTGCCAGCAGCTTAGTTGGGATAGGGGGCTACACCTTC.

This CDR3 reads CASSLGTQNSPLHF. CDR3 in DNA: TGTGCCAGCAGCTTAGGGACCCAAAATTCACCCCTCCACTTT. The chain carries TRBV7-3 and TRBJ1-6, with D maybe TRBD1 (5 bases). Germline CDR1 reads SGHTA; CDR2 reads FQGTGA. Trimming shortened V by 2 bases and J by 7 bases, and 9 bases separated the two germline ends. The CDR3 totals 14 residues. Full variable domain (missing parts from reference TRBV7-3 and TRBJ1-6): GAGVSQTPSNKVTEKGKYVELRCDPISGHTALYWYRQSLGQGPEFLIYFQGTGAADDSGLPNDRFFAVRPEGSVSTLKIQRTERGDSAVYLCASSLGTQNSPLHFGNGTRLTVT.

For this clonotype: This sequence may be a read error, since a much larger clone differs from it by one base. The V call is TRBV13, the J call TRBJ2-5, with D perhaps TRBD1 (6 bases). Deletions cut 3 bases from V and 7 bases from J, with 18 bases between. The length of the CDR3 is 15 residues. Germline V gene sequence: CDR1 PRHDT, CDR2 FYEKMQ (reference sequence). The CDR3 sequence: CASSLTGPWVVTQYF. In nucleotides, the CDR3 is TGTGCCAGCAGCTTGACAGGACCTTGGGTGGTGACCCAGTACTTC.

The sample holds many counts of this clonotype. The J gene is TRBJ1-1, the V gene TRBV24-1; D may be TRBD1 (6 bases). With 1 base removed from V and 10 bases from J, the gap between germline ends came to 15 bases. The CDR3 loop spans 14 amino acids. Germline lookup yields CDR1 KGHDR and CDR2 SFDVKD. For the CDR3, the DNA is TGTGCCACCAGTGATTTCAACAGCCGAGGGGGAGCTTTCTTT. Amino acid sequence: CATSDFNSRGGAFF.

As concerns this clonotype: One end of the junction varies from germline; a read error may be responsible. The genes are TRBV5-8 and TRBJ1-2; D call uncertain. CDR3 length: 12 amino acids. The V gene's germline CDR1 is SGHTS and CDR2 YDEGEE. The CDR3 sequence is CVSSAHNYGYTF. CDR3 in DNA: TGTGTCAGCAGCGCCCATAACTATGGCTACACCTTC.

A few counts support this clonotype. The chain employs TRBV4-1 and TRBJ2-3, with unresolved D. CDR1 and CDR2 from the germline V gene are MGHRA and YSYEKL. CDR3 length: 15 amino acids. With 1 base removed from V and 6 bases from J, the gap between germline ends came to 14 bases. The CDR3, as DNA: TGCGCCAGCAGCCAAGTCCCTTCCCGATTGGATACGCAGTATTTT. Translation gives CASSQVPSRLDTQYF.

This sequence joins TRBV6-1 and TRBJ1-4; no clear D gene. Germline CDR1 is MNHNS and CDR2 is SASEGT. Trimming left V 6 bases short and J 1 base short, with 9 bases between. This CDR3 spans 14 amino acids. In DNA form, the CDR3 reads TGTGCCAGCAGCCTCCTTCAAACTAATGAAAAACTGTTTTTT. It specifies CASSLLQTNEKLFF.

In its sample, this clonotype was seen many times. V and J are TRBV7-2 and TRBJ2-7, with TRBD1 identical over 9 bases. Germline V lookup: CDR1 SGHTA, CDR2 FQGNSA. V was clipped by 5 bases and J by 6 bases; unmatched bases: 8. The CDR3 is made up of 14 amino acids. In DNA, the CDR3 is TGTGCCAGCAGCCGGGACAGGGATGAATCCGAGCAGTACTTC. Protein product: CASSRDRDESEQYF.

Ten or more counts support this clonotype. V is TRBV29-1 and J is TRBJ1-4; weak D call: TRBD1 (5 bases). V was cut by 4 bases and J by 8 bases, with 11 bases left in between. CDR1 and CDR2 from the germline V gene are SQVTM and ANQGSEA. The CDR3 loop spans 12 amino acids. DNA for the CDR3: TGCAGCGTTGGAACAGGCCAAGAAAAACTGTTTTTT. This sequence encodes CSVGTGQEKLFF. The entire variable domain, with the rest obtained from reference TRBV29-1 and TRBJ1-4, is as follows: SAVISQKPSRDICQRGTSLTIQCQVDSQVTMMFWYRQQPGQSLTLIATANQGSEATYESGFVIDKFPISRPNLTFSTLTVSNMSPEDSSIYLCSVGTGQEKLFFGSGTQLSVL.

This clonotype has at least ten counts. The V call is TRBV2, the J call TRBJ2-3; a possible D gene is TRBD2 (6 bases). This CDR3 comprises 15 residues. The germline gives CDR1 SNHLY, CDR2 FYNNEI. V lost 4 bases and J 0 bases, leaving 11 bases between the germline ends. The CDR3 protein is CASSVEGLSTDTQYF. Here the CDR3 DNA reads TGTGCCAGCAGTGTGGAGGGACTCAGCACAGATACGCAGTATTTT.

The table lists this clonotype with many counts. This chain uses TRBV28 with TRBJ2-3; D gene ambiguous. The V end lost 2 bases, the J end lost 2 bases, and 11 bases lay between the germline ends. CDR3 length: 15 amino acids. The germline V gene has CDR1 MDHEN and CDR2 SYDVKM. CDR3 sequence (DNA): TGTGCCAGCAGTTTACCGACACAACTCACAGATACGCAGTATTTT. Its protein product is CASSLPTQLTDTQYF.

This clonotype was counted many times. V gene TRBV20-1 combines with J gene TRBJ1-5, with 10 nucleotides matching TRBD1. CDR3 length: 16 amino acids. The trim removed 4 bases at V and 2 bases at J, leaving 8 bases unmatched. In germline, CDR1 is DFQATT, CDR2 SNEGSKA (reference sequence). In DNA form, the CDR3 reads TGCAGTGCTACCCGAGCGGGGACAGGGGGCAATCAGCCCCAGCATTTT. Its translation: CSATRAGTGGNQPQHF.

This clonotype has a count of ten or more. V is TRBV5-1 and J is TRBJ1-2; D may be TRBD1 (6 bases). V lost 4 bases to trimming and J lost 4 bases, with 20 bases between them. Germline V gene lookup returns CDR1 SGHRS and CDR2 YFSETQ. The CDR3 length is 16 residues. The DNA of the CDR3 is TGCGCCAGCAGCCCCGCCGCCGGACAGACCCCCTATGGCTACACCTTC. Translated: CASSPAAGQTPYGYTF.

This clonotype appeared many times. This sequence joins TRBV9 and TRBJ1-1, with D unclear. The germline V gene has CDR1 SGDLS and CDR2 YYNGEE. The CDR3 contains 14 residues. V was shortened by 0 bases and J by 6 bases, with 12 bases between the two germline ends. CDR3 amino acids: CASSVGVLYPEAFF. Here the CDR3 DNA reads TGTGCCAGCAGCGTAGGGGTACTGTATCCTGAAGCTTTCTTT. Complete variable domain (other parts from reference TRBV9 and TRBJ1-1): DSGVTQTPKHLITATGQRVTLRCSPRSGDLSVYWYQQSLDQGLQFLIQYYNGEERAKGNILERFSAQQFPDLHSELNLSSLELGDSALYFCASSVGVLYPEAFFGQGTRLTVV.

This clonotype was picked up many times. The CDR3 coding sequence is TGTGCCAGCAGTTTTGGACTAGCGGCGAACACCGGGGAGCTGTTTTTT. Amino acid sequence: CASSFGLAANTGELFF. V usage is TRBV28 and J usage is TRBJ2-2; 10 bases are shared with TRBD2. J lost 0 bases, V lost 3 bases, and 1 base had no gene match. CDR1 MDHEN and CDR2 SYDVKM come from the germline V gene. The CDR3 sequence is 16 residues long.

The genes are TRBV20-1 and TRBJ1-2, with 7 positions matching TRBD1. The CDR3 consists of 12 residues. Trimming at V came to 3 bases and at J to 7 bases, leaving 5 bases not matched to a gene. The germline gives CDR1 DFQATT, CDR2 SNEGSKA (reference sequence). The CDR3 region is CSARVQGFGYTF. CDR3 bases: TGCAGTGCTAGGGTACAGGGGTTTGGCTACACCTTC.

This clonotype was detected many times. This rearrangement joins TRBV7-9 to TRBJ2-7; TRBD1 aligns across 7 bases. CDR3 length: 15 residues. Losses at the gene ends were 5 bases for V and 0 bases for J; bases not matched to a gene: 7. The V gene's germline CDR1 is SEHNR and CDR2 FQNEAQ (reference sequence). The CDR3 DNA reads TGTGCCAGCAGCCCCCGGGACAGATCCTCCTACGAGCAGTACTTC. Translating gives CASSPRDRSSYEQYF.

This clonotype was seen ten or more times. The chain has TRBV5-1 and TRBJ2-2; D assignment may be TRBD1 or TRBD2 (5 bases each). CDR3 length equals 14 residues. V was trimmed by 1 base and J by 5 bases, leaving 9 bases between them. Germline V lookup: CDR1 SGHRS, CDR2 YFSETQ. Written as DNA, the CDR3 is TGCGCCAGCAGCTTGTCGGGGCCTACCGGGGAGCTGTTTTTT. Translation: CASSLSGPTGELFF.